This T cell receptor (beta chain) was found in a study of human T cells and chemical hapten exposure. Study background: Epicutaneous patch tests delivered 0.01% DPC to the upper back, with evaluation at 6 days.

The study's findings and limits: Having alopecia, the donors may differ immunologically from healthy people. Versus controls, expanded TCRs had significantly more large CDR3 similarity clusters.

Germline V CDR1 and CDR2: MNHEY, SMNVEV (reference sequence). Trimming left V 3 bases short and J 5 bases short, with 9 bases between. The CDR3 has 13 residues. TCRdb called the RACE reads again in MiXCR, with one record for every CDR3 protein. The sample carries around 340,000 distinct CDR3 sequences, under 8% recorded once. Time point denoted: patch test 1, 2 weeks after DPC sensitization. The treatment denotes: therapeutic diphenylcyclopropenone sensitization with weekly scalp DPC. Concerning this clonotype itself: No antigen is known for it.

This chain connects TRBV27 to TRBJ2-3; D is ambiguous. The receptor was isolated from a woman under 30 with alopecia areata. Some clones in this sample may be carry-over from other donors' samples. The input for sequencing was whole blood, taken in connection with sensitization to the hapten diphenylcyclopropenone (DPC). The DNA of the CDR3 is TGTGCCAGCAGTTTCCTCCCGGGAGATACGCAGTATTTT. Its protein product is CASSFLPGDTQYF.